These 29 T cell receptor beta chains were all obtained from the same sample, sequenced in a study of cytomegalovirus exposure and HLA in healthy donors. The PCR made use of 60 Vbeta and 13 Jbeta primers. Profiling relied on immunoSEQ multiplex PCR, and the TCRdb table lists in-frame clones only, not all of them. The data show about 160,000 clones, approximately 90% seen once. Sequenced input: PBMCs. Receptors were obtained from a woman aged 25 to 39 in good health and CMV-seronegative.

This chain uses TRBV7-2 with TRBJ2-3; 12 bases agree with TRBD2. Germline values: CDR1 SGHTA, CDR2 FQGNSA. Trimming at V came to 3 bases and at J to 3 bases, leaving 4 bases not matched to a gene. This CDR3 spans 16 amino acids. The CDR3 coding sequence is TGTGCCAGCAGCTTCCTAGCGGGGGGGCCGACAGATACGCAGTATTTT. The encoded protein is CASSFLAGGPTDTQYF.

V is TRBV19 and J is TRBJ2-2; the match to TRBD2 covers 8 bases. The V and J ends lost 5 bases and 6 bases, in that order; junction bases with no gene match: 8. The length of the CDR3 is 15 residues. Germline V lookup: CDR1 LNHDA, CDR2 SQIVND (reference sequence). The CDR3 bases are TGTGCCAGTAGTCCCCGGGAGGGGAAACCCGGGGAGCTGTTTTTT. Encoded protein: CASSPREGKPGELFF.

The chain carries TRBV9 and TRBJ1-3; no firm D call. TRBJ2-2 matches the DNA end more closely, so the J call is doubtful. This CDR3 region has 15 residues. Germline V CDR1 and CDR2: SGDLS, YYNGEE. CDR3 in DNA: TGTGCCAGCAGCGCCCGTCGGATTATCACCGGGGAGCTGTTTTTT. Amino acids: CASSARRIITGELFF.

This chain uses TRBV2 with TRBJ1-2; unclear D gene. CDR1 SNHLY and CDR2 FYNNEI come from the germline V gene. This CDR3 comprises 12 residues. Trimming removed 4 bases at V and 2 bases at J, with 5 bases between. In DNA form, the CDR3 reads TGTGCCAGCAGTGCCAGAAACTATGGCTACACCTTC. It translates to CASSARNYGYTF.

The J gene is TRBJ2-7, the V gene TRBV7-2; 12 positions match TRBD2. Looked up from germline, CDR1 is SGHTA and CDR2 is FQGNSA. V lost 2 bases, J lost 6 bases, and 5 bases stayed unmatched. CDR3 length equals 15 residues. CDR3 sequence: CASSLSASGGGEQYF. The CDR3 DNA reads TGTGCCAGCAGCTTATCGGCTAGCGGGGGGGGCGAGCAGTACTTC. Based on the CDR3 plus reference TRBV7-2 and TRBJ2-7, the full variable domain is GAGVSQSPSNKVTEKGKDVELRCDPISGHTALYWYRQSLGQGLEFLIYFQGNSAPDKSGLPSDRFSAERTGGSVSTLTIQRTQQEDSAVYLCASSLSASGGGEQYFGPGTRLTVT.

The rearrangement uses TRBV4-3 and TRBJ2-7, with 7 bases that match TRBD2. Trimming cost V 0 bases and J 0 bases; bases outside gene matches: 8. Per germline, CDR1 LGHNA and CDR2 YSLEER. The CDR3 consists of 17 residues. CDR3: CASSQDRASGSSYEQYF. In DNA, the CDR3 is TGCGCCAGCAGCCAAGACCGCGCTAGCGGAAGCTCCTACGAGCAGTACTTC.

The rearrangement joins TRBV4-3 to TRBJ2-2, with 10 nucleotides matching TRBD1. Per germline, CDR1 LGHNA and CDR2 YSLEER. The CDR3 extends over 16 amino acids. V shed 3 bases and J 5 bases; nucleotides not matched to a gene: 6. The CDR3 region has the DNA TGCGCCAGCAGCCAGGAAGGGACAGGGGATACCGGGGAGCTGTTTTTT. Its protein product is CASSQEGTGDTGELFF.

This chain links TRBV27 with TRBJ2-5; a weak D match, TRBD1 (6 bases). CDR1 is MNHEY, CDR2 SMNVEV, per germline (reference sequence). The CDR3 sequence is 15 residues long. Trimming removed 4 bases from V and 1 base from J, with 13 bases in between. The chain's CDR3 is CASSSLTGLQETQYF. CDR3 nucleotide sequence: TGTGCCAGCAGTTCCCTGACAGGCCTCCAAGAGACCCAGTACTTC.

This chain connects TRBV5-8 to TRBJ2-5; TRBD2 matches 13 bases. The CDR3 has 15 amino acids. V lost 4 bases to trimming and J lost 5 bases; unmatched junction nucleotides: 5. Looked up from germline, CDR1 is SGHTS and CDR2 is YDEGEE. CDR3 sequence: CASSGLAGARETQYF. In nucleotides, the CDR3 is TGTGCCAGCAGCGGACTAGCGGGAGCCCGGGAGACCCAGTACTTC.

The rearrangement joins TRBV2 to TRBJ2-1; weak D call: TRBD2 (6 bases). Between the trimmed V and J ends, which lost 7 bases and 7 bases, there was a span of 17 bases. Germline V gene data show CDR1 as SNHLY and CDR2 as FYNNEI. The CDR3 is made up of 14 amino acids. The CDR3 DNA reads TGTGCCAGCATATGGGGGGTGAAATTGAATGAGCAGTTCTTC. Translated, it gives CASIWGVKLNEQFF.

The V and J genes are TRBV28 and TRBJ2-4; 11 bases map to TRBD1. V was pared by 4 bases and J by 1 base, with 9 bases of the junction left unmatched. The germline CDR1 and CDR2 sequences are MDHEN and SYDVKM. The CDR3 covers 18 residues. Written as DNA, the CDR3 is TGTGCCAGCAGTTCCCGGGACAGGGGGAGTGTGGCCAAAAACATTCAGTACTTC. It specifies CASSSRDRGSVAKNIQYF. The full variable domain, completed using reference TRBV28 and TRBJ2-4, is DVKVTQSSRYLVKRTGEKVFLECVQDMDHENMFWYRQDPGLGLRLIYFSYDVKMKEKGDIPEGYSVSREKKERFSLILESASTNQTSMYLCASSSRDRGSVAKNIQYFGAGTRLSVL.

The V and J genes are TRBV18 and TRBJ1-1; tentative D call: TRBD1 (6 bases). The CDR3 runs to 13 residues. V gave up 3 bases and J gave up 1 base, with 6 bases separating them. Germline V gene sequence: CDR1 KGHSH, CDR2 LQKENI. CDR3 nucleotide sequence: TGTGCCAGCTCACCGGGACAGAACACTGAAGCTTTCTTT. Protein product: CASSPGQNTEAFF.

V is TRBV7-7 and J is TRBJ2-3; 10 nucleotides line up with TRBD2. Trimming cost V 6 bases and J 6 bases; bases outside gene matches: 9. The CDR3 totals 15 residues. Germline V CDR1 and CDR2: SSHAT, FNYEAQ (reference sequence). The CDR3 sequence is CASSPNSGGSDTQYF. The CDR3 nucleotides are TGTGCCAGCAGTCCCAATAGCGGGGGGTCGGATACGCAGTATTTT. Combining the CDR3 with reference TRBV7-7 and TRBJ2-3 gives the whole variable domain GAGVSQSPRYKVTKRGQDVTLRCDPISSHATLYWYQQALGQGPEFLTYFNYEAQPDKSGLPSDRFSAERPEGSISTLTIQRTEQRDSAMYRCASSPNSGGSDTQYFGPGTRLTVL.

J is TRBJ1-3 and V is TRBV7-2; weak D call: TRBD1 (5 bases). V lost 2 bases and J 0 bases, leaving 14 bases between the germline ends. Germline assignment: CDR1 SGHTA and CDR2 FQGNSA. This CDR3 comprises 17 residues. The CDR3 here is CASSLTGGDSSGNTIYF. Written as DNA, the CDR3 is TGTGCCAGCAGCTTAACAGGCGGGGACTCCTCTGGAAACACCATATATTTT. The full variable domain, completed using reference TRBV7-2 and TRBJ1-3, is GAGVSQSPSNKVTEKGKDVELRCDPISGHTALYWYRQSLGQGLEFLIYFQGNSAPDKSGLPSDRFSAERTGGSVSTLTIQRTQQEDSAVYLCASSLTGGDSSGNTIYFGEGSWLTVV.

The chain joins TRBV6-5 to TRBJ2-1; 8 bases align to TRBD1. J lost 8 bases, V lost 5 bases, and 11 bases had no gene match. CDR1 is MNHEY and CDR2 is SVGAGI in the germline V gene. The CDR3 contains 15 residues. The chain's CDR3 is CASSQTGAASDEQFF. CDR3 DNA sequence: TGTGCCAGCAGTCAGACAGGGGCCGCAAGCGATGAGCAGTTCTTC.

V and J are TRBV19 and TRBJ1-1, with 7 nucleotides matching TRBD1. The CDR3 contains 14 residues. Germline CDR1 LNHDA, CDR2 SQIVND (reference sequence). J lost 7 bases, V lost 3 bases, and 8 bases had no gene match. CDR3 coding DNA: TGTGCCAGTAGTATGGCGAGGGGGCTGAGTGAAGCTTTCTTT. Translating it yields CASSMARGLSEAFF.

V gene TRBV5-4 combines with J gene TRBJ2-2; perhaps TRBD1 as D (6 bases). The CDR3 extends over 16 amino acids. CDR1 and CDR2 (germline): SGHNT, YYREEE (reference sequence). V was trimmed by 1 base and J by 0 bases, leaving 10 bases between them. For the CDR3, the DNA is TGTGCCAGCAGCTTGCAGGACAGACCGAACACCGGGGAGCTGTTTTTT. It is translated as CASSLQDRPNTGELFF.

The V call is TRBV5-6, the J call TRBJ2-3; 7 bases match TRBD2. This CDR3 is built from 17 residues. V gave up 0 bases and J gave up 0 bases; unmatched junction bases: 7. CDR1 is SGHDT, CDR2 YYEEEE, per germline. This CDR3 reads CASSLDRGVLSTDTQYF. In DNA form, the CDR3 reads TGTGCCAGCAGCTTGGATCGGGGGGTACTTAGCACAGATACGCAGTATTTT.

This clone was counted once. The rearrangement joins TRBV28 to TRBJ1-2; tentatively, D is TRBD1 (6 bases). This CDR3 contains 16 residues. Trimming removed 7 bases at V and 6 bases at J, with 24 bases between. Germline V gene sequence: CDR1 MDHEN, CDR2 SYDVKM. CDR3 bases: TGTGCCAGCATCCTTTGGTCAGGGGAAGGTTTTCATGGCTACACCTTC. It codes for CASILWSGEGFHGYTF.

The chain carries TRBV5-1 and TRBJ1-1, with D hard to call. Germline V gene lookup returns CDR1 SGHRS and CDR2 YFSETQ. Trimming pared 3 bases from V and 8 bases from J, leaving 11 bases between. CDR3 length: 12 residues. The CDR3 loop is CASSSSNREAFF. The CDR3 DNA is TGCGCCAGCAGCTCCTCCAACAGAGAAGCTTTCTTT. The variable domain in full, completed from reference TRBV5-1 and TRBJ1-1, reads KAGVTQTPRYLIKTRGQQVTLSCSPISGHRSVSWYQQTPGQGLQFLFEYFSETQRNKGNFPGRFSGRQFSNSRSEMNVSTLELGDSALYLCASSSSNREAFFGQGTRLTVV.

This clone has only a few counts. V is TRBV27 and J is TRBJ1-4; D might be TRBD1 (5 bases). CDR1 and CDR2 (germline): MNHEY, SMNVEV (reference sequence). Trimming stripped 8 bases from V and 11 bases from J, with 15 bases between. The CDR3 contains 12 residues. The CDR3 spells CASSDQGRKLFF. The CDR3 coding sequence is TGTGCCAGCTCCGACCAGGGTAGGAAACTGTTTTTT.

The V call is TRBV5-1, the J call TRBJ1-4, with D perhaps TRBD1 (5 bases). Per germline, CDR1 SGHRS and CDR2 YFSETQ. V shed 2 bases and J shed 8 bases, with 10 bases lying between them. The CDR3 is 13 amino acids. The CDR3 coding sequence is TGCGCCAGCAGCTTTTCGGCAGGGGAAAAACTGTTTTTT. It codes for CASSFSAGEKLFF.

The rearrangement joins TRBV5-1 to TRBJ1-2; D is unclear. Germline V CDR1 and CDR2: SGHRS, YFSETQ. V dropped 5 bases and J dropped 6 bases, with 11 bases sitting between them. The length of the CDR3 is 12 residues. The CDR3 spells CASRYELDGYTF. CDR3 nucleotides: TGCGCCAGCAGGTACGAACTTGATGGCTACACCTTC.

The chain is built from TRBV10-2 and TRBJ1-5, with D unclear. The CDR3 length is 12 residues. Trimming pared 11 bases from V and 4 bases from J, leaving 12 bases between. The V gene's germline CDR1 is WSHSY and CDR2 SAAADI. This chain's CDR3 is CASASGNQPQHF. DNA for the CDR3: TGCGCCTCAGCGTCCGGGAATCAGCCCCAGCATTTT.

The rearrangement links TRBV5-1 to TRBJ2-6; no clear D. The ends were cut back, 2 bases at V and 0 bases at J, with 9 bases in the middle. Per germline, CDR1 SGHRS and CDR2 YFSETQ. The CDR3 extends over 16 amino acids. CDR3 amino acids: CASSFGEISGANVLTF. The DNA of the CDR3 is TGCGCCAGCAGCTTCGGAGAGATCTCTGGGGCCAACGTCCTGACTTTC.

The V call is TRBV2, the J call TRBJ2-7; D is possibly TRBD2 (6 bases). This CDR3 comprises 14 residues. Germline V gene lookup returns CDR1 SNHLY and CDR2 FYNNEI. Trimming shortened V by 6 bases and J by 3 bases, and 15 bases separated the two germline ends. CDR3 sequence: CASRRRLVDYEQYF. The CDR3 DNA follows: TGTGCCAGCAGGCGGAGACTAGTTGACTACGAGCAGTACTTC.

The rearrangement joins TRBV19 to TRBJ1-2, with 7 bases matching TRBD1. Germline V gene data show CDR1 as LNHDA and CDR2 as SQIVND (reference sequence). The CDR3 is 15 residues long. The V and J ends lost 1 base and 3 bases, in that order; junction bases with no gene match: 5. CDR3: CASSIAAGGDYGYTF. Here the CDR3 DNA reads TGTGCCAGTAGTATAGCGGCAGGGGGAGACTATGGCTACACCTTC.

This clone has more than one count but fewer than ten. This chain's CDR3 is CASSTSGGHTDTQYF. The CDR3, as DNA: TGTGCCAGTAGTACTAGCGGGGGACACACAGATACGCAGTATTTT. V and J are TRBV19 and TRBJ2-3; TRBD2 agrees at 10 bases. V shed 4 bases, J shed 2 bases, and the junction held 3 bases outside the gene matches. The CDR3 contains 15 residues. Germline V gives CDR1 LNHDA, CDR2 SQIVND (reference sequence).

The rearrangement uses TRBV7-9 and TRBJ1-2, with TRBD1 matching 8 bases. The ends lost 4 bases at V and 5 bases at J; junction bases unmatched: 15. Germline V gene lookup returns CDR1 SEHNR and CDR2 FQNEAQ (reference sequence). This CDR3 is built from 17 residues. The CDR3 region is CASSSTGGRYTLYGYTF. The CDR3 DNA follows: TGTGCCAGCAGCTCAACAGGGGGTCGCTATACCCTGTATGGCTACACCTTC.